This T cell receptor (beta chain) was captured in a study of blood T cell repertoires in COVID-19 (dated by TCRdb to the early 2020s). Regarding the complete study: Samples covering the acute and convalescent phases of COVID-19 were provided by collaborators in the United States, Italy and Spain. The material from the prospective study consisted of cDNA or gDNA derived from T cells, B-cell-depleted T cells, or PBMCs. Subjects who had been exposed to COVID-19, were actively infected with it, or had recovered from it provided the deeply sampled blood TCRbeta repertoires that made up the dataset. The repertoires were released in a freely available public database intended as a resource for research on the immune response to SARS-CoV-2. Samples were obtained from the ongoing ImmuneRACE study (first 160 participants) and from 1,000 to 1,500 subjects provided by 6 global collaborators. The sample metadata nearly always contained a de-identified subject ID, COVID-19 status, age in years and sex. HLA class I and class II types, where available, came from metadata supplied by the sample provider rather than from assay-based typing. General findings and caveats noted by the study authors: Clinical and demographic metadata were provided uncurated, with the amount varying by source and participant.

Notes on this clone: Its antigen is still unknown. No much larger clonotype is one base removed from it; base qualities were not supplied.

Participants in the prospective study were aged roughly 18 to 89 years, lived in 20 to 25 United States geographic areas, and enrolled through a virtual design. Cohort assignment in the prospective study relied on participant-reported clinical history from a screening survey and a study questionnaire. Recovered participants in ImmuneRACE Cohort 3 were defined as having two consecutive negative NP/OP PCR tests, clearance from a healthcare professional, or resolution of symptoms. Mobile phlebotomists in the prospective study collected whole blood, serum and a nasopharyngeal or oropharyngeal swab from every participant. Over an approximately 2-month period, participants in the prospective study had the option of providing additional blood draws and questionnaires. Before DNA extraction, prospective study blood samples were shipped either frozen or at room temperature. The germline V gene (reference sequence) sets CDR1 to SGHNT and CDR2 to YYREEE. After removal of 4 bases from V and 3 bases from J, the junction retains 7 bases not matched to a gene. There are 15 amino acids in the CDR3, from cysteine to phenylalanine inclusive. The retained sequence is limited to the CDR3, 45 bases, with the frame set at the first base.

TCRbeta CDR3 regions were amplified from genomic DNA using the immunoSEQ Assay, a bias-controlled multiplex PCR. As for the authors' bioinformatics: Within the assay, amplification of reference gene primers was used to estimate how many nucleated cells each sample contained. To quantify the absolute abundance of each unique TCRbeta CDR3 rearrangement, sequence reads were collapsed and filtered. For each sample, productive Simpson clonality was calculated as the square root of Simpson's diversity index over productive rearrangements. This is the immuneACCESS table as TCRdb keeps it, with only in-frame sequences that have V and J called. A part of the clones is gone; compared with another copy, unresolved V genes explain less than half, and the rest is unexplained. V and J calls and clone size are as listed in that table; D and trimming were resolved from the DNA. Present in this sample are about 290,000 clones, about 89% of which were seen just once. 1.7% of the sample is held by the ten biggest clonotypes.

The sample was PBMCs or T cells enriched from blood (not recorded which). The sequence links TRBV5-4 to TRBJ1-3, with TRBD1 matching 7 junction bases. This receptor was identified in a woman in her thirties or forties who had recovered from COVID-19. This receptor carries the CDR3 CASSHSTGSGNTIYF. The base sequence is TGTGCCAGCAGCCACTCGACAGGGAGTGGAAACACCATATATTTT.